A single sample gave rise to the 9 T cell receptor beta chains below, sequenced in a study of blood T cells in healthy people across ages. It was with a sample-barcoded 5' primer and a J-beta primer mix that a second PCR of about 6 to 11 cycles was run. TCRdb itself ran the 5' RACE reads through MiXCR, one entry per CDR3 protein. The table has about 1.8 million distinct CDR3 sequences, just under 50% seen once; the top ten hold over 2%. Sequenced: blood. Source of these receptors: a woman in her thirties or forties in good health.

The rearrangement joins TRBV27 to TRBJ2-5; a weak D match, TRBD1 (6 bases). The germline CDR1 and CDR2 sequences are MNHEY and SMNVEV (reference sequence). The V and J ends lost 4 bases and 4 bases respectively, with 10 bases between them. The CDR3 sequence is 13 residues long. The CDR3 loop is CASSSPDRETQYF. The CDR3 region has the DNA TGTGCCAGCAGTTCCCCGGACAGAGAGACCCAGTACTTC.

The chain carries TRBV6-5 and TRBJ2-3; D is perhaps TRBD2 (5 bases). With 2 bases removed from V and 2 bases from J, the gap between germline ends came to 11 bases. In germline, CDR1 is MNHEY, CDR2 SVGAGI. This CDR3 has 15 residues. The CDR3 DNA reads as TGTGCCAGCAGTTACAGTAGCGTGATCACAGATACGCAGTATTTT. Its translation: CASSYSSVITDTQYF.

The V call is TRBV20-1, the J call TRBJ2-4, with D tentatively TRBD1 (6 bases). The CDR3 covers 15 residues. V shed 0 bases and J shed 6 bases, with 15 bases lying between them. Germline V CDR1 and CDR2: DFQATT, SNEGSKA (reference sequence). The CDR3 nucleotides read TGCAGTGCTAGAGATGTTGGACAGCCAGGAAACATTCAGTACTTC. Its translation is CSARDVGQPGNIQYF.

The CDR3 coding sequence is TGTGCCAGCAGTTTGAACGGGGAGCTGTTTTTT. Its translation is CASSLNGELFF. V and J are TRBV28 and TRBJ2-2; no reliable D call. CDR3 length: 11 residues. V lost 3 bases to trimming and J lost 7 bases, with 3 bases between them. Germline V gene data show CDR1 as MDHEN and CDR2 as SYDVKM.

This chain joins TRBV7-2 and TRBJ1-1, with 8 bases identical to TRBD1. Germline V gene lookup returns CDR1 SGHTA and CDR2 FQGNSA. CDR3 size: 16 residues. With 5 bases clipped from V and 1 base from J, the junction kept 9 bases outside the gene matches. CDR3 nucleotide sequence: TGTGCCAGCAGCCAATACCGGACAGGGTCGAACACTGAAGCTTTCTTT. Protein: CASSQYRTGSNTEAFF.

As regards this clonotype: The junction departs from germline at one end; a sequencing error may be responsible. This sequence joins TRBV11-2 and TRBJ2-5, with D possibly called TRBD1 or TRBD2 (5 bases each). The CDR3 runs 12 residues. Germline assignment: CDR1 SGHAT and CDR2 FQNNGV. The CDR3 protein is CASSLLGETRYF. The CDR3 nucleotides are TGTGCCAGCAGCTTATTGGGGGAGACCCGGTACTTC.

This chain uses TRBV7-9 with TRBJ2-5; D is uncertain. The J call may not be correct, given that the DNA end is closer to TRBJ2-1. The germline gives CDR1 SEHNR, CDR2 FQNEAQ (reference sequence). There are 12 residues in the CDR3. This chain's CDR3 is CASNRYQETQFF. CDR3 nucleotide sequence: TGTGCCAGCAACCGGTACCAAGAGACCCAGTTCTTC.

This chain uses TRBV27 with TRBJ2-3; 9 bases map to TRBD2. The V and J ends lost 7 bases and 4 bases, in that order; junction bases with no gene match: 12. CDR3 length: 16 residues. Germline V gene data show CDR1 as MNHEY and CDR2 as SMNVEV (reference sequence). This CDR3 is CASTPWRGGPSDTQYF. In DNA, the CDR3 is TGTGCCAGCACACCCTGGCGGGGGGGCCCTTCAGATACGCAGTATTTT.

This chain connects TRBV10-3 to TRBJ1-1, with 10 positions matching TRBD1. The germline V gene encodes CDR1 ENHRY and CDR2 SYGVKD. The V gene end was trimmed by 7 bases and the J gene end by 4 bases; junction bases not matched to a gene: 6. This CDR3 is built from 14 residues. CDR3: CAIKAGQGGTEAFF. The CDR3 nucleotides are TGTGCCATCAAGGCCGGACAGGGGGGCACTGAAGCTTTCTTT.